These 15 T cell receptor beta chains came from one sample sequenced in a study of blood T cell repertoires in COVID-19. TCRdb's table, derived via immunoSEQ multiplex PCR, lists solely in-frame clones and lacks some. The top ten clones hold 15% of a sample with 75,000 to 100,000 clones, about 83% of them seen once. The sequenced material came from peripheral blood. The receptors here all came from a human donor in a cohort sampled during active COVID-19.

This clone was observed a single time. The chain carries TRBV9 and TRBJ2-3, with TRBD2 matching over 11 bases. The CDR3 is 17 amino acids. Trimming took 0 bases from V and 6 from J; bases not matched to a gene: 9. Germline-derived CDR1 and CDR2 are SGDLS and YYNGEE. The DNA of the CDR3 is TGTGCCAGCAGCGTAGAGGTGTCTAGCGGGGGGTCCGATACGCAGTATTTT. Its protein product is CASSVEVSSGGSDTQYF.

This rearrangement joins TRBV28 to TRBJ2-1; 7 bases match TRBD2. The ends lost 1 base at V and 5 bases at J; junction bases unmatched: 8. This CDR3 is 16 amino acids long. Germline loops: CDR1 MDHEN, CDR2 SYDVKM. CDR3 DNA sequence: TGTGCCAGCAGTTTATACCGGGGAGCGGGAAACAATGAGCAGTTCTTC. It is translated as CASSLYRGAGNNEQFF. The full variable domain, rest sourced from reference TRBV28 and TRBJ2-1, is DVKVTQSSRYLVKRTGEKVFLECVQDMDHENMFWYRQDPGLGLRLIYFSYDVKMKEKGDIPEGYSVSREKKERFSLILESASTNQTSMYLCASSLYRGAGNNEQFFGPGTRLTVL.

The chain links TRBV18 to TRBJ2-1; TRBD2 matches at 9 bases. There are 17 residues in the CDR3. The V segment lost 3 bases and the J segment 4 bases; nucleotides outside the gene matches: 10. Germline loops: CDR1 KGHSH, CDR2 LQKENI. The CDR3 region has the DNA TGTGCCAGCTCACCCCCCTCGAGCGGGGGGCTATACAATGAGCAGTTCTTC. Residues: CASSPPSSGGLYNEQFF. The full variable domain, its missing parts supplied by reference TRBV18 and TRBJ2-1, is NAGVMQNPRHLVRRRGQEARLRCSPMKGHSHVYWYRQLPEEGLKFMVYLQKENIIDESGMPKERFSAEFPKEGPSILRIQQVVRGDSAAYFCASSPPSSGGLYNEQFFGPGTRLTVL.

This sequence joins TRBV16 and TRBJ2-7, with D perhaps matching TRBD2 (6 bases). The V end lost 0 bases, the J end lost 3 bases, and 18 bases lay between the germline ends. This CDR3 region has 17 residues. Germline loops: CDR1 KGHSY, CDR2 FQNENV. The CDR3 region is CASSQSHRAGFFYEQYF. CDR3 DNA: TGTGCCAGCAGCCAATCCCATAGGGCGGGGTTTTTCTACGAGCAGTACTTC.

This chain uses TRBV5-4 with TRBJ2-5; a possible D gene is TRBD1 (6 bases). This CDR3 spans 16 amino acids. Trimming took 3 bases from V and 0 from J, leaving 15 bases between them. Germline assignment: CDR1 SGHNT and CDR2 YYREEE (reference sequence). The CDR3 DNA follows: TGTGCCAGCAGCTCGAATGGACAGTCCTACCAAGAGACCCAGTACTTC. Translating it yields CASSSNGQSYQETQYF.

The genes are TRBV4-3 and TRBJ2-3; TRBD2 matches at 10 bases. V shed 3 bases, J shed 2 bases, and the junction held 2 bases outside the gene matches. CDR3 size: 15 residues. CDR1 is LGHNA and CDR2 is YSLEER in the germline V gene. The CDR3 protein is CASSQGLAPTDTQYF. The DNA for the CDR3 is TGCGCCAGCAGCCAGGGACTAGCGCCCACAGATACGCAGTATTTT.

The V call is TRBV9, the J call TRBJ2-4, with 10 bases aligning to TRBD1. Trimming at V came to 5 bases and at J to 8 bases, leaving 10 bases not matched to a gene. Germline V CDR1 and CDR2: SGDLS, YYNGEE. CDR3 length equals 15 residues. CDR3 bases: TGTGCCAGCAGTCACGAGGGGGACAGGGGAGACATTCAGTACTTC. It encodes CASSHEGDRGDIQYF. Together with reference TRBV9 and TRBJ2-4, the CDR3 gives the full variable domain: DSGVTQTPKHLITATGQRVTLRCSPRSGDLSVYWYQQSLDQGLQFLIQYYNGEERAKGNILERFSAQQFPDLHSELNLSSLELGDSALYFCASSHEGDRGDIQYFGAGTRLSVL.

A note on this clone: The same CDR3 arises from other DNA sequences in this sample as well. The chain joins TRBV9 to TRBJ1-1; D unresolved. V gave up 0 bases and J gave up 0 bases, with 3 bases separating them. This CDR3 is 13 amino acids long. Per germline, CDR1 SGDLS and CDR2 YYNGEE. CDR3 amino acids: CASSVAVNTEAFF. The DNA for the CDR3 is TGTGCCAGCAGCGTAGCGGTGAACACTGAAGCTTTCTTT.

The chain carries TRBV5-8 and TRBJ1-1; D gene unclear. Trimming stripped 4 bases from V and 0 bases from J, with 13 bases between. The CDR3 totals 15 residues. Germline assignment: CDR1 SGHTS and CDR2 YDEGEE. The CDR3 loop is CASSRTPMVNTEAFF. CDR3 DNA: TGTGCCAGCAGCCGCACGCCTATGGTGAACACTGAAGCTTTCTTT.

CDR3 residues: CASSSGQFLGYTF. CDR3 nucleotides: TGTGCCAGCAGCTCGGGACAGTTCTTAGGCTACACCTTC. This rearrangement joins TRBV5-8 to TRBJ1-2; 7 nucleotides line up with TRBD1. This CDR3 region has 13 residues. V trimming: 3 bases; J trimming: 8 bases; junction bases outside the gene matches: 7. Germline V lookup: CDR1 SGHTS, CDR2 YDEGEE.

J is TRBJ2-5 and V is TRBV11-2, with 14 bases fitting TRBD2. The germline CDR1 and CDR2 sequences are SGHAT and FQNNGV. V trimming: 5 bases; J trimming: 5 bases; junction bases outside the gene matches: 13. The length of the CDR3 is 18 residues. CDR3 sequence: CASSPGGLAGAPRETQYF. CDR3 sequence (DNA): TGTGCCAGCAGCCCGGGGGGACTAGCGGGGGCGCCAAGGGAGACCCAGTACTTC.

The rearrangement uses TRBV28 and TRBJ2-2, with a weak D call TRBD2 (6 bases). The V gene lost 6 bases and the J gene lost 4 bases, with 12 bases spanning the gap. CDR3 length equals 14 residues. Germline assignment: CDR1 MDHEN and CDR2 SYDVKM. CDR3 coding DNA: TGTGCCAGCAGACCCGGGACTCTCACCGGGGAGCTGTTTTTT. Translating it yields CASRPGTLTGELFF.

The genes are TRBV7-2 and TRBJ2-5; D is unresolved. Trimming cost V 5 bases and J 5 bases, with 12 bases left between them. The CDR3 is made up of 13 amino acids. The germline V gene has CDR1 SGHTA and CDR2 FQGNSA. This chain's CDR3 is CASSPVGWETQYF. The CDR3, as DNA: TGTGCCAGCAGCCCCGTCGGTTGGGAGACCCAGTACTTC.

This clone has only a few counts. V gene TRBV7-8 combines with J gene TRBJ2-7; possibly TRBD1 for D (6 bases). The V end was cut by 4 bases, the J end by 4 bases, with 11 bases between. This CDR3 has 13 residues. The V gene's germline CDR1 is SGHVS and CDR2 FQNEAQ. The CDR3 reads CASSSAGEYEQYF. CDR3 coding DNA: TGTGCCAGCAGCTCTGCAGGGGAGTACGAGCAGTACTTC.

The genes are TRBV9 and TRBJ2-1; 13 bases agree with TRBD2. The junction had 7 bases not matched to a gene; V was cut back by 3 bases and J by 10 bases. In germline, CDR1 is SGDLS, CDR2 YYNGEE. This CDR3 has 15 residues. Here the CDR3 DNA reads TGTGCCAGCAGCGACACTAGCGGGAGGGCCTTCGAGCAGTTCTTC. Translated: CASSDTSGRAFEQFF.